The rows below give T cell receptor beta chains drawn from one sample of a study of vaccination effects on CD4 cells after COVID-19. No antigens are known for them. The assay was immunoSEQ multiplex PCR, and TCRdb's table has in-frame clones only and misses some. The table has approximately 50,000 clones, just under 80% seen once. The sequences come from CD4+ T cells from PBMCs cultured with HCoV-OC43 spike peptides, collected before COVID-19 vaccination. The receptor source for this set is a human donor who received a COVID-19 vaccine. The CDR3 runs from the conserved cysteine through the conserved F or W. The D gene is left open where the match is weak. Only some rows state a clone size, as once, few, many or a class for expanded clones.

TRBV7-2	once	TRBJ1-3	NA	CASSLVGGGAGNTIYF	TGTGCCAGCAGCTTAGTGGGCGGGGGAGCTGGAAACACCATATATTTT
TRBV12-3/TRBV12-4	NA	TRBJ1-3	NA	CASSQGSPGLSF	TGTGCCAGCAGTCAAGGCAGTCCGGGACTGAGTTTT
TRBV5-1	NA	TRBJ1-6	TRBD1	CASSRQGAQSYNSPLHF	TGCGCCAGCAGCAGACAGGGGGCGCAATCCTATAATTCACCCCTCCACTTT
TRBV18	NA	TRBJ1-1	NA	CASSPSLNTEAFF	TGTGCCAGCTCACCGAGCTTGAACACTGAAGCTTTCTTT
TRBV4-3	NA	TRBJ1-2	NA	CASSQVGVYYGYTF	TGCGCCAGCAGCCAAGTGGGGGTGTACTATGGCTACACCTTC
TRBV6-4	NA	TRBJ2-3	TRBD2	CASSDGLAGNTQYF	TGTGCCAGCAGTGACGGACTAGCGGGTAATACGCAGTATTTT
TRBV5-5	NA	TRBJ1-3	NA	CASSSVYTPRSGNTIYF	TGTGCCAGCAGCTCCGTTTACACCCCCCGGTCGGGAAACACCATATATTTT
TRBV5-5	NA	TRBJ2-5	TRBD2	CASSPVAGGQETQYF	TGTGCCAGCAGCCCCGTAGCGGGGGGACAAGAGACCCAGTACTTC
TRBV5-1	NA	TRBJ1-4	NA	CASREGPTNEKLFF	TGCGCCAGCAGGGAGGGTCCAACTAATGAAAAACTGTTTTTT
TRBV24-1	NA	TRBJ2-2	NA	CATSGSTRAGELFF	TGTGCCACCAGTGGCAGTACTAGGGCCGGGGAGCTGTTTTTT
TRBV7-9	NA	TRBJ1-3	NA	CASSPRGGVGNTIYF	TGTGCCAGCAGCCCTCGGGGAGGTGTGGGAAACACCATATATTTT
TRBV24-1	NA	TRBJ2-5	NA	CATSDRGTGGETQYF	TGTGCCACCAGTGACCGCGGTACAGGAGGAGAGACCCAGTACTTC
TRBV6-5	few	TRBJ1-2	TRBD1	CASRTPGQYGYTF	TGTGCCAGCAGAACCCCGGGACAGTATGGCTACACCTTC
TRBV3-1/TRBV3-2	once	TRBJ1-1	NA	CASSQAAGRQNTEAFF	TGTGCCAGCAGCCAAGCAGCGGGCAGGCAGAACACTGAAGCTTTCTTT
TRBV5-4	NA	TRBJ2-3	NA	CASSPDRRTDTQYF	TGTGCCAGCAGCCCTGACAGACGCACAGATACGCAGTATTTT
TRBV28	NA	TRBJ2-5	NA	CASSFRGYRAETQYF	TGTGCCAGCAGTTTTAGGGGCTACCGAGCTGAGACCCAGTACTTC
TRBV5-1	NA	TRBJ1-5	TRBD1	CASSIQGGDQPQHF	TGCGCCAGCAGCATACAGGGGGGTGATCAGCCCCAGCATTTT
TRBV28	NA	TRBJ2-2	NA	CASDFRNTGELFF	TGTGCCAGCGATTTTCGAAACACCGGGGAGCTGTTTTTT
TRBV18	NA	TRBJ1-5	NA	CASSPVTGNSQPQHF	TGTGCCAGCTCACCCGTCACAGGGAATAGCCAACCCCAGCATTTT
TRBV12-5	NA	TRBJ2-1	NA	CASGYTPDGGSVLNYNEQFF	TGTGCTAGTGGTTACACTCCTGACGGGGGCTCTGTGTTGAACTACAATGAGCAGTTCTTC
TRBV6-5	NA	TRBJ1-3	NA	CASSQTRFSGNTIYF	TGTGCCAGCAGTCAGACGCGGTTCTCTGGAAACACCATATATTTT
TRBV7-8	NA	TRBJ1-2	NA	CASSLLGGRDGYTF	TGTGCCAGCAGCTTGCTGGGGGGGCGGGATGGCTACACCTTC
TRBV10-1	few	TRBJ2-2	NA	CASSASSSNTGELFF	TGCGCCAGCAGTGCGTCCAGCTCGAACACCGGGGAGCTGTTTTTT
TRBV27	NA	TRBJ1-2	TRBD1	CASSFDRVGYGYTF	TGTGCCAGCAGTTTCGACAGGGTTGGCTATGGCTACACCTTC
TRBV4-1	NA	TRBJ1-4	NA	CASSQVDKSNEKLFF	TGCGCCAGCAGCCAAGTTGACAAATCTAATGAAAAACTGTTTTTT
TRBV5-1	NA	TRBJ1-6	NA	CASSRDNNSPLHF	TGCGCCAGCAGTCGGGACAATAATTCACCCCTCCACTTT
TRBV5-1	NA	TRBJ2-5	NA	CASSSHGDQETQYF	TGCGCCAGCAGCTCCCATGGCGACCAAGAGACCCAGTACTTC
TRBV5-1	few	TRBJ1-4	NA	CASSLDGATNEKLFF	TGCGCCAGCAGCTTGGACGGTGCAACTAATGAAAAACTGTTTTTT
TRBV3-1/TRBV3-2	NA	TRBJ1-1	NA	CASSQVGGGHTEAFF	TGTGCCAGCAGCCAAGTCGGGGGCGGTCACACTGAAGCTTTCTTT
TRBV5-4	NA	TRBJ2-2	TRBD2	CASSSRLGTSGGPNTGELFF	TGTGCCAGCAGCTCCCGCCTTGGGACTAGCGGGGGACCGAACACCGGGGAGCTGTTTTTT
TRBV6-5	NA	TRBJ1-1	TRBD1	CASRDGTGYTEAFF	TGTGCCAGCAGAGACGGGACAGGGTACACTGAAGCTTTCTTT
TRBV9	NA	TRBJ1-2	TRBD1	CASSVVDRAYGYTF	TGTGCCAGCAGCGTAGTGGACAGGGCCTATGGCTACACCTTC
TRBV7-3	NA	TRBJ2-3	NA	CASSSHSTDTQYF	TGTGCCAGCAGCTCCCACAGCACAGATACGCAGTATTTT
TRBV4-1	NA	TRBJ2-1	NA	CASSQAGGGYNEQFF	TGCGCCAGCAGCCAAGCTGGGGGCGGCTACAATGAGCAGTTCTTC
TRBV11-2	NA	TRBJ2-5	TRBD2	CASSQSGGEETQYF	TGTGCCAGCAGCCAATCCGGGGGGGAAGAGACCCAGTACTTC
TRBV5-1	NA	TRBJ2-3	NA	CASSRWTTRTDTQYF	TGCGCCAGCAGCCGATGGACCACCCGCACAGATACGCAGTATTTT
TRBV6-5	NA	TRBJ1-2	NA	CASGRSATGYYGYTF	TGTGCCAGCGGTCGCAGTGCCACAGGATACTATGGCTACACCTTC
TRBV30	NA	TRBJ2-1	TRBD1	CARSPGQSYNEQFF	TGTGCCCGATCGCCGGGACAGTCCTACAATGAGCAGTTCTTC
TRBV7-8	NA	TRBJ2-6	NA	CASSFSSGANVLTF	TGTGCCAGCAGCTTTTCATCTGGGGCCAACGTCCTGACTTTC
TRBV5-6	NA	TRBJ2-1	NA	CASSSLFAQGSSYQQFF	TGTGCCAGCAGCTCCCTTTTCGCCCAGGGGAGCTCCTATCAGCAGTTCTTC
TRBV27	NA	TRBJ1-1	TRBD1	CASSLSLPTGTGGLNTEAFF	TGTGCCAGCAGTTTATCCTTGCCCACCGGGACAGGGGGCTTGAACACTGAAGCTTTCTTT
TRBV6-1	NA	TRBJ1-1	TRBD1	CASSERQGTEAFF	TGTGCCAGCAGTGAACGACAGGGAACTGAAGCTTTCTTT
TRBV5-5	NA	TRBJ2-1	NA	CASSRTGTQYNEQFF	TGTGCCAGCAGCCGAACCGGGACTCAGTACAATGAGCAGTTCTTC
TRBV7-2	NA	TRBJ1-5	NA	CASSPRFEPQHF	TGTGCCAGCAGCCCGCGGTTTGAGCCCCAGCATTTT
TRBV30	few	TRBJ1-6	NA	CAWSVEGYSSPLHF	TGTGCCTGGAGTGTAGAAGGATACAGTTCACCCCTCCACTTT
TRBV2	NA	TRBJ1-2	NA	CASSPAVGRGYGYTF	TGTGCCAGCAGTCCTGCCGTGGGGAGGGGGTATGGCTACACCTTC
TRBV19	NA	TRBJ1-5	TRBD1	CASSPIRQGSQPQHF	TGTGCCAGTAGTCCCATCCGACAGGGTAGTCAGCCCCAGCATTTT
TRBV5-4	once	TRBJ2-2	NA	CASSLVDVPNTGELFF	TGTGCCAGCAGCTTGGTGGACGTCCCGAACACCGGGGAGCTGTTTTTT
TRBV5-1	NA	TRBJ1-3	NA	CASSLVAMTGNTIYF	TGCGCCAGCAGCTTGGTGGCAATGACTGGAAACACCATATATTTT
TRBV20-1	NA	TRBJ2-1	TRBD2	CSASPGGGGAHEQFF	TGCAGTGCTAGTCCGGGAGGCGGGGGGGCCCATGAGCAGTTCTTC
TRBV19	NA	TRBJ2-1	TRBD2	CASQDQLTSGRSSYNEQFF	TGTGCCAGTCAAGATCAATTAACTAGCGGACGGTCCTCCTACAATGAGCAGTTCTTC
TRBV6-4	few	TRBJ1-1	NA	CASQGEAFF	TGTGCCAGCCAGGGTGAAGCTTTCTTT
TRBV24-1	NA	TRBJ2-3	NA	CATATRGAVDTQYF	TGTGCCACTGCCACTCGGGGTGCTGTGGATACGCAGTATTTT
TRBV7-3	once	TRBJ2-3	NA	CASSLVGGTQYF	TGTGCCAGCAGCTTAGTGGGAGGTACGCAGTATTTT
TRBV18	NA	TRBJ2-3	NA	CASSPGAEHTQYF	TGTGCCAGCTCACCGGGGGCAGAACATACGCAGTATTTT
TRBV27	few	TRBJ1-6	NA	CASSYLQGSSSPLHF	TGTGCCAGCAGTTATCTCCAGGGGTCTAGTTCACCCCTCCACTTT